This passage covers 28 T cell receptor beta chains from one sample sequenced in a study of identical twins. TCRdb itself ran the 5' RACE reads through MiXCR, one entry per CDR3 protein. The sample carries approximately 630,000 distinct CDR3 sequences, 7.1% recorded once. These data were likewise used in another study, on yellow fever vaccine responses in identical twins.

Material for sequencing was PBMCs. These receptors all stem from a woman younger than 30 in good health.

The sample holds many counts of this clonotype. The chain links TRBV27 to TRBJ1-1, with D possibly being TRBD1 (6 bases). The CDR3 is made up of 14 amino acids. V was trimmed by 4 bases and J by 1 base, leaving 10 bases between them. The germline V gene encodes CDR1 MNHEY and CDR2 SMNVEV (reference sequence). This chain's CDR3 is CASSSPDRNTEAFF. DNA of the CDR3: TGTGCCAGCAGTTCCCCGGACAGGAACACTGAAGCTTTCTTT.

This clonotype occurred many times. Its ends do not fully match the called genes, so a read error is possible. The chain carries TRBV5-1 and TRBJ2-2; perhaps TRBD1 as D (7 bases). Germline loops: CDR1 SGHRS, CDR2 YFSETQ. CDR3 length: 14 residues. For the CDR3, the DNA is TGTGCCAGCAGGGGGGAGACGAACACCGGGGAGCTGTTTTTT. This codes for CASRGETNTGELFF. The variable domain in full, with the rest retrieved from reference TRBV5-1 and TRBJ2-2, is KAGVTQTPRYLIKTRGQQVTLSCSPISGHRSVSWYQQTPGQGLQFLFEYFSETQRNKGNFPGRFSGRQFSNSRSEMNVSTLELGDSALYLCASRGETNTGELFFGEGSRLTVL.

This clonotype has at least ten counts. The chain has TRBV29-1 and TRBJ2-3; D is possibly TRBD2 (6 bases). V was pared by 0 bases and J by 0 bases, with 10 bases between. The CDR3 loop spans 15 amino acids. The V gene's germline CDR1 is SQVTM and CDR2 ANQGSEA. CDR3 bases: TGCAGCGTTGAAGATCTGGGGACTAGCACAGATACGCAGTATTTT. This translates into CSVEDLGTSTDTQYF.

The CDR3 loop reads CASSPWTGSGFNEQFF. DNA of the CDR3: TGTGCCAGCTCACCTTGGACGGGTAGTGGGTTCAATGAGCAGTTCTTC. The V gene is TRBV18, the J gene TRBJ2-1; D not certain. The CDR3 consists of 16 residues. Germline-derived CDR1 and CDR2 are KGHSH and LQKENI. The V and J ends lost 3 bases and 6 bases respectively, with 18 bases between them.

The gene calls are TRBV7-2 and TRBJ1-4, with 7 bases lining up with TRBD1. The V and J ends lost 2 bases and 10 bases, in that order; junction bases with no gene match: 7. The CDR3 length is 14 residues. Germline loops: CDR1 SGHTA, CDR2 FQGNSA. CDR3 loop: CASSLTGAARKLFF. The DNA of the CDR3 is TGTGCCAGCAGCTTAACAGGGGCCGCGAGAAAACTGTTTTTT.

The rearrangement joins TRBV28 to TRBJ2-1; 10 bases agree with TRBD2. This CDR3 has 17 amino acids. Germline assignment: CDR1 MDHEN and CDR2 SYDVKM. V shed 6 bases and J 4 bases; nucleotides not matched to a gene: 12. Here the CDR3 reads CASRLQLAGDLYNEQFF. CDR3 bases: TGTGCCAGCAGGTTACAGCTAGCGGGAGATCTATACAATGAGCAGTTCTTC.

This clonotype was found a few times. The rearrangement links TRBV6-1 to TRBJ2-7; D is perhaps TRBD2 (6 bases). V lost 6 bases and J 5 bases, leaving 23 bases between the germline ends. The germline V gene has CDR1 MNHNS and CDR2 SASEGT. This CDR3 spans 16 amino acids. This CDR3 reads CASRRSSAAWGDEQYF. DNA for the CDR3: TGTGCCAGCAGACGATCGAGCGCGGCCTGGGGGGACGAGCAGTACTTC.

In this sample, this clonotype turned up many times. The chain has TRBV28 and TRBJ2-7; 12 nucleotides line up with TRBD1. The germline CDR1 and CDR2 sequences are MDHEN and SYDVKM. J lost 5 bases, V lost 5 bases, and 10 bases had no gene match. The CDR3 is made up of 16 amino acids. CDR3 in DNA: TGTGCCAGCAGTGGGGGACAGGGGGCTCCCAATCACGAGCAGTACTTC. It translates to CASSGGQGAPNHEQYF. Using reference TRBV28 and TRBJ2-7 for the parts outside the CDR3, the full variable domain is DVKVTQSSRYLVKRTGEKVFLECVQDMDHENMFWYRQDPGLGLRLIYFSYDVKMKEKGDIPEGYSVSREKKERFSLILESASTNQTSMYLCASSGGQGAPNHEQYFGPGTRLTVT.

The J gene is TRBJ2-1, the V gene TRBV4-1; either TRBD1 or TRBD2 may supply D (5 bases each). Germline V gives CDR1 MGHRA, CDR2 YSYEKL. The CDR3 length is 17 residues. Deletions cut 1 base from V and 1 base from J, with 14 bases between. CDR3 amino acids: CASSQVEAEGSYNEQFF. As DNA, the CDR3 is TGCGCCAGCAGCCAAGTGGAGGCCGAGGGGTCCTACAATGAGCAGTTCTTC.

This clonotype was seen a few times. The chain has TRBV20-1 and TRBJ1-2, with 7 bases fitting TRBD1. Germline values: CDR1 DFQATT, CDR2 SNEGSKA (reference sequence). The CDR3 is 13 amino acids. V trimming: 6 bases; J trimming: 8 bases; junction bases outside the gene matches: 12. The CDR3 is CSATTGPDRGYTF. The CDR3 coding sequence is TGCAGTGCAACGACAGGGCCGGACCGAGGCTACACCTTC.

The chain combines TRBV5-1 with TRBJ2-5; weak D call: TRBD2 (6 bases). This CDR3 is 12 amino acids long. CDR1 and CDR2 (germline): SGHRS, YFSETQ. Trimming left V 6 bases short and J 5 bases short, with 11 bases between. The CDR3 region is CASNSGVETQYF. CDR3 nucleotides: TGCGCCAGCAACTCGGGGGTGGAGACCCAGTACTTC.

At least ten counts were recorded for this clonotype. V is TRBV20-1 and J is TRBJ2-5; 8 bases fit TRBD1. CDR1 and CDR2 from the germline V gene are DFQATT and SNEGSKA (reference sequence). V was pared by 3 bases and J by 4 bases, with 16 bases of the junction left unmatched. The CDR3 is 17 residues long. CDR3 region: CSASGGRDRLSPETQYF. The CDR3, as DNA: TGCAGTGCTAGTGGGGGTAGGGACAGGCTCTCCCCAGAGACCCAGTACTTC.

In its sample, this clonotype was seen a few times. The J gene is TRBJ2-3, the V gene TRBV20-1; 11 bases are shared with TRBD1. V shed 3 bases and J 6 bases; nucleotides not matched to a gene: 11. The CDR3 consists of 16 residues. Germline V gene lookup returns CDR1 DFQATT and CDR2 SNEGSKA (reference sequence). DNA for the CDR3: TGCAGTGCTAGTTCGGGGACAGGGGGTTTTGCGGATACGCAGTATTTT. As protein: CSASSGTGGFADTQYF.

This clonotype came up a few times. DNA for the CDR3: TGTGCCAGCAGCTTATATCCAAATCAGCCCCAGCATTTT. Translated: CASSLYPNQPQHF. This chain uses TRBV7-9 with TRBJ1-5; D gene uncertain. V was cut by 2 bases and J by 4 bases, with 6 bases left in between. CDR3 length: 13 amino acids. Germline assignment: CDR1 SEHNR and CDR2 FQNEAQ (reference sequence).

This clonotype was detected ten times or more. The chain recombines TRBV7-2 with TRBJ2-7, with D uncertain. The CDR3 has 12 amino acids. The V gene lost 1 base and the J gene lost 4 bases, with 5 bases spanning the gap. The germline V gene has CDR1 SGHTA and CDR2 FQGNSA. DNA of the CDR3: TGTGCCAGCAGCTTAGTGGTGTACGAGCAGTACTTC. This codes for CASSLVVYEQYF.

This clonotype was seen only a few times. CDR3 bases: TGTGCCAGCAGCTTAGAGGCGGGTCCCCGCACAGATACGCAGTATTTT. Its translation is CASSLEAGPRTDTQYF. V gene TRBV11-2 combines with J gene TRBJ2-3, with D maybe TRBD2 (5 bases). The CDR3 is 16 amino acids. Germline CDR1 reads SGHAT; CDR2 reads FQNNGV. The ends were cut back, 0 bases at V and 1 base at J, with 11 bases in the middle.

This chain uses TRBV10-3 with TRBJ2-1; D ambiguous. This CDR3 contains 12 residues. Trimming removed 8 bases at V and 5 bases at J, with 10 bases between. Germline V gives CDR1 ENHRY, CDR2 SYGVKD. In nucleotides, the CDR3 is TGTGCCATCGGGGTGGGCGACAATGAGCAGTTCTTC. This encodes CAIGVGDNEQFF.

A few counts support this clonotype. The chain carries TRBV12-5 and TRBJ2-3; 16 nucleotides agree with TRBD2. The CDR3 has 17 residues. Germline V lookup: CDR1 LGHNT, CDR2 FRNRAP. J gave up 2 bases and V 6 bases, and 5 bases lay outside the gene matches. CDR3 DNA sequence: TGTGCTAGTGGACCGGGACTAGCGGGAGGGCCCACAGATACGCAGTATTTT. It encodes CASGPGLAGGPTDTQYF.

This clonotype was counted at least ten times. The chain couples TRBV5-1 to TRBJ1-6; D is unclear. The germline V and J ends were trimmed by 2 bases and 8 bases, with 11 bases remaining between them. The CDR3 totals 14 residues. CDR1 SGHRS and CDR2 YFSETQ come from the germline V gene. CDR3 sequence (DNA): TGCGCCAGCAGCTTAGCACAGATGGATTCACCCCTCCACTTT. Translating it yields CASSLAQMDSPLHF.

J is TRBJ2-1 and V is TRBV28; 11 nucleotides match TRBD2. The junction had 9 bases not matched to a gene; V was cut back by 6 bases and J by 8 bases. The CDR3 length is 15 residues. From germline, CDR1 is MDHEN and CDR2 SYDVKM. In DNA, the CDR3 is TGTGCCAGCAGACCTACTAGCGGGAGTGGGGATGAGCAGTTCTTC. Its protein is CASRPTSGSGDEQFF.

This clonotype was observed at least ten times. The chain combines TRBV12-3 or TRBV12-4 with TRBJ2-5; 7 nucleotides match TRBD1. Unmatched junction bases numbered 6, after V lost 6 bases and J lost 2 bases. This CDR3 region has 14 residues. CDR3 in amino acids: CASSPQGEQETQYF. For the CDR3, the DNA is TGTGCCAGCAGCCCTCAGGGGGAGCAAGAGACCCAGTACTTC.

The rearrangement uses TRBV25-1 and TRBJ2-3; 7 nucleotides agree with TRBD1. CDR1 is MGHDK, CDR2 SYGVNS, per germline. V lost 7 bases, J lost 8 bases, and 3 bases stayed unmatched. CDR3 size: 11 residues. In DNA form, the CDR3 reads TGTGCCAGCACCACAGGGGTTACGCAGTATTTT. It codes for CASTTGVTQYF.

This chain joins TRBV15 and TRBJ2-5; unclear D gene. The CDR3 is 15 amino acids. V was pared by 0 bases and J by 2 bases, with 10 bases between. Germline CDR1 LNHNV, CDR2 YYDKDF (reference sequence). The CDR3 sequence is CATSRDRAGQETQYF. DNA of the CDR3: TGTGCCACCAGCAGAGATAGGGCAGGACAAGAGACCCAGTACTTC.

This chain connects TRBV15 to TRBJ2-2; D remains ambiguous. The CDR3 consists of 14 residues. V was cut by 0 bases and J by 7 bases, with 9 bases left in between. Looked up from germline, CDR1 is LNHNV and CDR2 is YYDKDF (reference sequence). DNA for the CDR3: TGTGCCACCAGCAGAGATAGTAGGAACGGGGAGCTGTTTTTT. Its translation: CATSRDSRNGELFF.

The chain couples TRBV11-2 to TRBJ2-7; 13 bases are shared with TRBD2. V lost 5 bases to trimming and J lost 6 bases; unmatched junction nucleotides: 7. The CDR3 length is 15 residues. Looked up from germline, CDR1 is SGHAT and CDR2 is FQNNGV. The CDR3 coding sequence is TGTGCCAGCAGCATCACTAGCGGGAGGGCCGCCGAGCAGTACTTC. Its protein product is CASSITSGRAAEQYF.

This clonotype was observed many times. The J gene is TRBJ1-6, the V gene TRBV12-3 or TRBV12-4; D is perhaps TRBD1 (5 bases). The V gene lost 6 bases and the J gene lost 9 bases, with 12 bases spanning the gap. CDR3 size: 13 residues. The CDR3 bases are TGTGCCAGCAGACTTCGAACAGGTTCACCCCTCCACTTT. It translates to CASRLRTGSPLHF.

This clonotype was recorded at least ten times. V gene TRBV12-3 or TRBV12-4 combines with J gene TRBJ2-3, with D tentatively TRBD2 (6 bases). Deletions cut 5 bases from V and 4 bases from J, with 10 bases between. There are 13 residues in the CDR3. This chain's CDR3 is CASSRDFSDTQYF. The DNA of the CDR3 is TGTGCCAGCAGTCGGGACTTTTCAGATACGCAGTATTTT.

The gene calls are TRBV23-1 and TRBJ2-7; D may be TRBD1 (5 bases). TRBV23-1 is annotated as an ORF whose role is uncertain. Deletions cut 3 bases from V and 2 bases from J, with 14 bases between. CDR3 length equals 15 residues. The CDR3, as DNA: TGCGCCAGCAGTCACGCAGGGTTTTGCGCCTACGAGCAGTACTTC. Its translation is CASSHAGFCAYEQYF.